Listed here is a single T cell receptor (beta chain). This entry comes from a study of T cell responses to AZD1222 COVID-19 vaccine. The data were produced by immunoSEQ multiplex PCR, yet TCRdb's version contains in-frame clones alone and is incomplete. The sample comprises just over 65,000 clones, more than 85% of which are singletons, and roughly 17% rests with the top ten. Sequencing used peripheral blood, obtained on day 0 of AZD1222 vaccination. This receptor was taken from an adult in good health.

The CDR3 DNA sequence: TGTGCCAGCAGCCAAGAGAACAGGATCCCTAACACTGAAGCTTTCTTT. It encodes CASSQENRIPNTEAFF. The chain employs TRBV4-2 and TRBJ1-1; perhaps TRBD1 as D (5 bases). The CDR3 extends over 16 amino acids. Germline CDR1 reads LGHNA; CDR2 reads YNFKEQ. Trimming cost V 0 bases and J 2 bases, with 13 bases left between them.